Listed below are T cell receptor beta chains from one sample, sequenced in a study of long-term antiretroviral therapy in people with HIV. Some clones are missing from TCRdb's copy, which holds only in-frame ones; the method was immunoSEQ multiplex PCR. The sample yields approximately 30,000 clones, 65% to 85% seen once. The sequencing here drew on unsorted PBMCs, taken approximately 2.9 years after starting antiretroviral therapy. Receptor source: a man aged 25-45 years with HIV. Both conserved end residues are part of each CDR3. The D gene is left open where the match is weak.

d_gene: TRBD2; j_gene: TRBJ2-1; len: 15; v_gene: TRBV30; CDR3aa: CAWSVNSGGNNEQFF
d_gene: TRBD2; j_gene: TRBJ2-1; len: 16; v_gene: TRBV9; CDR3aa: CASSGPRLATYNEQFF
d_gene: .; j_gene: TRBJ2-1; len: 14; v_gene: TRBV27; CDR3aa: CASSLGSSFDEQFF
d_gene: .; j_gene: TRBJ2-1; len: 15; v_gene: TRBV7-6; CDR3aa: CASSLAGRPEDEQFF
d_gene: TRBD2; j_gene: TRBJ2-1; len: 15; v_gene: TRBV5-4; CDR3aa: CASSLGPGLYNEQFF
d_gene: TRBD2; j_gene: TRBJ2-1; len: 17; v_gene: TRBV2; CDR3aa: CASSESLTSGRAREQFF
d_gene: .; j_gene: TRBJ2-7; len: 15; v_gene: TRBV7-2; CDR3aa: CASSLGGQPSYEQYF
d_gene: .; j_gene: TRBJ1-4; len: 14; v_gene: TRBV6-5; CDR3aa: CASSYSPFNEKLFF
d_gene: .; j_gene: TRBJ1-4; len: 16; v_gene: TRBV15; CDR3aa: CATSSTPLGQLGKLFF
d_gene: .; j_gene: TRBJ2-7; len: 14; v_gene: TRBV5-4; CDR3aa: CASSLTNAPSEQYF